This is a list of T cell receptor beta chains from one sample in a study of shared clonotypes between healthy human individuals. Produced via immunoSEQ multiplex PCR; TCRdb's table is partial and in-frame only. The sample includes under 550,000 clones, almost 97% of them seen just once. The source material was naive CD4+ T cells sorted from blood. The receptors were gathered from a woman aged 30 to 39 in good health. Each CDR3 is given with its conserved first and last residue. Each record gives: V gene, D gene, CDR3 length, clone size, J gene, CDR3 DNA, CDR3 protein. A D gene is named only where the DNA matches it firmly. Clone size is not always given. Where it is, it says once, few, many or a class for expanded clones.

>TRBV4-1|.|15|.|TRBJ2-7
TGCGCCAGCAGCCAAGAATGGGGACTCTCCTACGAGCAGTACTTC
CASSQEWGLSYEQYF
>TRBV19|.|13|.|TRBJ2-1
TGTGCCAGTAGGCAGGGCGCCTACAATGAGCAGTTCTTC
CASRQGAYNEQFF
>TRBV4-2|.|15|.|TRBJ2-7
TGTGCCAGCAGCACCACATGGGCTCCATCCTACGAGCAGTACTTC
CASSTTWAPSYEQYF
>TRBV28|.|15|.|TRBJ1-1
TGTGCCAGCAGTCTCCCCGGTGTCCTGCGGGGGGAAGCTTTCTTT
CASSLPGVLRGEAFF
>TRBV4-2|TRBD1|15|.|TRBJ2-1
TGTGCCAGCACCCTGGGGGGACAGGGGGCGAGTGAGCAGTTCTTC
CASTLGGQGASEQFF
>TRBV18|.|14|.|TRBJ2-7
TGTGCCAGCTCACCACAGATAGGGGACCACGAGCAGTACTTC
CASSPQIGDHEQYF
>TRBV9|.|12|few|TRBJ2-7
TGTGCCAGCAGCCCGCGGGGCCACGAGCAGTACTTC
CASSPRGHEQYF
>TRBV2|TRBD2|13|.|TRBJ2-3
TGTGCCAAGAGACTAGCGGCCACAGATACGCAGTATTTT
CAKRLAATDTQYF
>TRBV5-1|.|15|.|TRBJ2-7
TGCGCCAGCAGCTGGAACGCGGGACATAGTTACGAGCAGTACTTC
CASSWNAGHSYEQYF
>TRBV7-2|.|14|.|TRBJ2-7
TGTGCCAGCAGCTTAGCTAGCGGCGGGTACGAGCAGTACTTC
CASSLASGGYEQYF
>TRBV15|.|13|.|TRBJ2-7
TGTGCCACCAGCAGAGATTCCGTCTACGAGCAGTACTTC
CATSRDSVYEQYF
>TRBV6-5|.|15|.|TRBJ2-1
TGTGCCAGCACCAGGGGGGCACAATCCTACAATGAGCAGTTCTTC
CASTRGAQSYNEQFF
>TRBV19|.|18|.|TRBJ1-1
TGTGCCAGTAGTATTAACCAGGATCAGGGGAGGAGGAACACTGAAGCTTTCTTT
CASSINQDQGRRNTEAFF
>TRBV28|.|13|.|TRBJ1-1
TGTGCCAGCAGACCGGACAAGGCCGGTGAAGCTTTCTTT
CASRPDKAGEAFF
>TRBV5-6|.|13|.|TRBJ2-5
TGTGCCAGCAGCGCCCGAGGACAAGAGACCCAGTACTTC
CASSARGQETQYF
>TRBV10-3|TRBD2|14|.|TRBJ2-5
TGTGCCATCAGTGCTAGCGGGCAACAAGAGACCCAGTACTTC
CAISASGQQETQYF
>TRBV6-5|.|15|few|TRBJ2-7
TGTGCCAGCAGTTACTCATCGGCGGGCCCTACGCAGCAGTACTTC
CASSYSSAGPTQQYF
>TRBV11-1|.|15|.|TRBJ2-1
TGTGCCAGCAGTTATAACGTGGGGTTTAATGATGAGCAGTTCTTC
CASSYNVGFNDEQFF
>TRBV23-1|TRBD2|18|.|TRBJ2-2
TGCGCCAGCAGTCAATATAACGGGAGGGCCGGGGGCACCGGGGAGCTGTTTTTT
CASSQYNGRAGGTGELFF
>TRBV11-2|.|16|.|TRBJ1-6
TGTGCCAGCAGCACCAGGAGAGGGGAACCGGTTTCACCCCTCCACTTT
CASSTRRGEPVSPLHF
>TRBV6-5|.|14|.|TRBJ2-2
TGTGCCAGCAGTTACTCATTCAGGCCCGGGGAGCTGTTTTTT
CASSYSFRPGELFF
>TRBV20-1|.|10|.|TRBJ2-1
TGCAGTGCTAGGGCGGGCGAGCAGTTCTTC
CSARAGEQFF
>TRBV18|TRBD2|15|.|TRBJ2-5
TGTGCCAGCTCCCTCGGGACTAGCAGAGAAGAGACCCAGTACTTC
CASSLGTSREETQYF
>TRBV29-1|TRBD1|13|.|TRBJ2-5
TGCAGCGTCGTATGGGACAGCAAAGAGACCCAGTACTTC
CSVVWDSKETQYF
>TRBV6-6|TRBD1|15|.|TRBJ1-2
TGTGCCAGCAGCCAGATCTACAGGGGTGGGCATGGCTACACCTTC
CASSQIYRGGHGYTF
>TRBV15|.|16|.|TRBJ1-4
TGTGCCACCAGCAGAGACCTAGGGTCAACTAATGAAAAACTGTTTTTT
CATSRDLGSTNEKLFF
>TRBV5-4|TRBD2|16|once|TRBJ2-7
TGTGCCAGCAGCTCACGCTCTAGCGGGAGGGCGGGCGAGCAGTACTTC
CASSSRSSGRAGEQYF
>TRBV4-1|.|15|.|TRBJ2-7
TGCGCCAGCAGCCAAGACCTAGCGAAATTCTACGAGCAGTACTTC
CASSQDLAKFYEQYF
>TRBV5-1|.|15|.|TRBJ2-7
TGCGCCAGCGCCCCTCCAAATCCGGGGGCCGACGAGCAGTACTTC
CASAPPNPGADEQYF
>TRBV4-1|.|14|once|TRBJ2-7
TGCGCCAGCAGCCAAGATCAAAGGGGCCACGAGCAGTACTTC
CASSQDQRGHEQYF
>TRBV27|.|15|.|TRBJ1-1
TGTGCCAGCAAAACGGGAGGCGGCAAAAACACTGAAGCTTTCTTT
CASKTGGGKNTEAFF
>TRBV11-3|TRBD1|15|.|TRBJ2-7
TGTGCCAGCAGCTTTGGGACAGGGTTAGTCTACGAGCAGTACTTC
CASSFGTGLVYEQYF
>TRBV6-5|.|14|.|TRBJ1-3
TGTGCCAGCAGTTACTCGTCCGGGAGAAACACCATATATTTT
CASSYSSGRNTIYF
>TRBV11-3|TRBD2|15|.|TRBJ2-1
TGTGCCAGCAGCTTAGGAGCGGGAGCGTACAATGAGCAGTTCTTC
CASSLGAGAYNEQFF
>TRBV28|TRBD1|14|.|TRBJ1-2
TGTGCCAGCAGCTCGGGACAGAATAACTATGGCTACACCTTC
CASSSGQNNYGYTF
>TRBV9|.|17|.|TRBJ2-1
TGTGCCAGCAGCCCCCGCGGGAGCGGAGAGGGGGACAATGAGCAGTTCTTC
CASSPRGSGEGDNEQFF
>TRBV2|.|12|.|TRBJ2-7
TGTGCCAGCTCGGGACTCAACTACGAGCAGTACTTC
CASSGLNYEQYF
>TRBV21-1|.|17|.|TRBJ2-1
TGTGCCAGCAGCGAAGACAGGGGGCCTCCCTCCTACAATGAGCAGTTCTTC
CASSEDRGPPSYNEQFF
>TRBV21-1|.|16|.|TRBJ1-5
TGTGCCAGCAGCAAAGGGACCCAACCTAGCAATCAGCCCCAGCATTTT
CASSKGTQPSNQPQHF
>TRBV21-1|.|15|.|TRBJ2-7
TGTGCCAGCAGCAAAGTTCGCAGGGGGGATGACGAGCAGTACTTC
CASSKVRRGDDEQYF
>TRBV5-1|.|12|.|TRBJ2-7
TGCGCCAGCAGCTTGGGATTTTACGAGCAGTACTTC
CASSLGFYEQYF